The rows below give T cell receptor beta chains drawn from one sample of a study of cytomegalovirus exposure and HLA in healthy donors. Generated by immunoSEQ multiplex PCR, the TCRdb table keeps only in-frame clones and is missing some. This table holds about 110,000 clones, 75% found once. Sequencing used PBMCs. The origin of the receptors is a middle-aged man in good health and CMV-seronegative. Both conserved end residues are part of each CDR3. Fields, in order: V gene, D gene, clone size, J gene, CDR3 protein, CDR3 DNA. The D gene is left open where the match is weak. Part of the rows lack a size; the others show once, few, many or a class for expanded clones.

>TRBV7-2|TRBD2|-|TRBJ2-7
CASSLASSGGYEQYF
TGTGCCAGCAGCTTAGCGTCCAGCGGGGGCTACGAGCAGTACTTC
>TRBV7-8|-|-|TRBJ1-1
CASSHRVTNTEAFF
TGTGCCAGCAGCCACAGGGTTACGAACACTGAAGCTTTCTTT
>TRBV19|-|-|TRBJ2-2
CASSIAGGQTGELFF
TGTGCCAGTAGTATAGCGGGGGGCCAAACCGGGGAGCTGTTTTTT
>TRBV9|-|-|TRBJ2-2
CASSVVGSRAGELFF
TGTGCCAGCAGCGTAGTAGGATCGAGGGCCGGGGAGCTGTTTTTT
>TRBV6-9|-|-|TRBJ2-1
CASSYAGAGNEQFF
TGTGCCAGCAGTTATGCGGGGGCTGGCAATGAGCAGTTCTTC
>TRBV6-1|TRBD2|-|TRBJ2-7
CASSAHAGSGGAYEQYF
TGTGCCAGCAGTGCCCACGCTGGTAGCGGGGGGGCCTACGAGCAGTACTTC
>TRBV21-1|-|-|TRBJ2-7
CASSKPGQGYTYEQYF
TGTGCCAGCAGCAAGCCGGGACAGGGGTATACCTACGAGCAGTACTTC
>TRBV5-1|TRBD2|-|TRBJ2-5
CASSLVLAGVQETQYF
TGCGCCAGCAGCTTGGTTCTAGCGGGGGTTCAAGAGACCCAGTACTTC
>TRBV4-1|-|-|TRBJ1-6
CASSQGGNYNSPLHF
TGCGCCAGCAGCCAAGGCGGTAACTATAATTCACCCCTCCACTTT
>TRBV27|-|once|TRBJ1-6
CASTPPPQADSPLHF
TGTGCCAGCACCCCACCCCCCCAGGCCGATTCACCCCTCCACTTT
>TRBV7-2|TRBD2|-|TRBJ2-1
CASSLGTSGGEQFF
TGTGCCAGCAGCTTAGGGACTAGCGGGGGCGAGCAGTTCTTC
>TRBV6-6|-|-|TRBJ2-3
CASLGGSTDTQYF
TGTGCCAGCTTGGGGGGAAGCACAGATACGCAGTATTTT
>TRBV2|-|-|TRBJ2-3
CAARQRKRGTDTQYF
TGTGCCGCCCGCCAACGGAAGCGGGGCACAGATACGCAGTATTTT
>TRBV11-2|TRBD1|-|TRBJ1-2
CASSLGQGSGQYGYTF
TGTGCCAGCAGCCTCGGACAGGGGTCGGGACAATATGGCTACACCTTC
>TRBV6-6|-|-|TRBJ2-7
CASRTGQGLWEQYF
TGTGCCAGCAGGACCGGACAGGGACTATGGGAGCAGTACTTC
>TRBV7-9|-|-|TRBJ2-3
CASPPGAGVDTQYF
TGTGCCAGCCCTCCTGGGGCAGGGGTAGATACGCAGTATTTT
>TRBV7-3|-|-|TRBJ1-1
CASSPEGGDTEAFF
TGTGCCAGCAGCCCCGAAGGAGGGGACACTGAAGCTTTCTTT
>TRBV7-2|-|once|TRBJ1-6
CASNAPGSPLHF
TGTGCCAGCAACGCCCCGGGTTCACCCCTCCACTTT
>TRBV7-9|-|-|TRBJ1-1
CASSLASRNTEAFF
TGTGCCAGCAGCTTAGCCAGTCGGAACACTGAAGCTTTCTTT
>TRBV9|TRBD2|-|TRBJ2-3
CASSPSSGGTDTQYF
TGTGCCAGCAGCCCATCTAGCGGGGGGACAGATACGCAGTATTTT
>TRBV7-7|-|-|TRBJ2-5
CASSLGGVQQETQYF
TGTGCCAGCAGCTTAGGTGGAGTGCAACAAGAGACCCAGTACTTC
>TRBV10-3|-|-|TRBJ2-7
CAISVGSSYEQYF
TGTGCCATCAGTGTGGGGAGTTCCTACGAGCAGTACTTC
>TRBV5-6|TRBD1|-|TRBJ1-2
CASKGTGSLAGYTF
TGTGCCAGCAAGGGGACAGGGTCTCTCGCTGGCTACACCTTC
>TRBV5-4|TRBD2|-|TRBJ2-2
CASSFGRGGGTGELFF
TGTGCCAGCAGCTTTGGGCGGGGGGGCGGTACCGGGGAGCTGTTTTTT
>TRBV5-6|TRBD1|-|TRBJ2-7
CASRYRGTRYEQYF
TGTGCCAGCAGGTACAGGGGGACCCGCTACGAGCAGTACTTC
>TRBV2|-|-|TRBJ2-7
CASSAGAGTYEQYF
TGTGCCAGCAGCGCTGGTGCTGGCACCTACGAGCAGTACTTC
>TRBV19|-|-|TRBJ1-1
CASSIVPTVLETF
TGTGCCAGTAGTATAGTCCCGACAGTGCTTGAAACTTTT
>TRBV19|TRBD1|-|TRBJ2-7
CASSLQPGQGSYEQYF
TGTGCCAGTAGTCTTCAACCGGGACAGGGCTCCTACGAGCAGTACTTC
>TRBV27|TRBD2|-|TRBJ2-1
CASSLTLASGGVNEQFF
TGTGCCAGCAGTTTAACGTTGGCTAGCGGGGGAGTTAATGAGCAGTTCTTC
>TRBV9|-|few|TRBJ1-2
CASRRTAYGYTF
TGTGCCAGCAGGCGGACAGCCTATGGCTACACCTTC
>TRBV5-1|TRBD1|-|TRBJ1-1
CASSIGQGRMDTEAFF
TGCGCCAGCAGCATAGGACAGGGCCGTATGGACACTGAAGCTTTCTTT
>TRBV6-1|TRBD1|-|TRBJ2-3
CASSVRLNRGLTDTQYF
TGTGCCAGCAGTGTCAGGTTAAACAGGGGGCTCACAGATACGCAGTATTTT
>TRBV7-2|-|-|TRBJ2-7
CASSPHSYEQYF
TGTGCCAGCAGCCCCCACTCCTACGAGCAGTACTTC
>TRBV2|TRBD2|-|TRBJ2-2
CASSAGGNTGELFF
TGTGCCAGCAGTGCGGGGGGGAACACCGGGGAGCTGTTTTTT
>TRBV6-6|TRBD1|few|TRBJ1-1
CASRLVQGAGTEAFF
TGTGCCAGCAGACTTGTACAGGGGGCCGGGACTGAAGCTTTCTTT
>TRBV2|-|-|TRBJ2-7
CASRLGGLGAYEQYF
TGTGCCAGCAGGCTAGGTGGGCTGGGGGCGTACGAGCAGTACTTC
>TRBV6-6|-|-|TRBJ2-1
CASSYPSGSAYNEQFF
TGTGCCAGCAGTTACCCCTCGGGGAGTGCCTACAATGAGCAGTTCTTC
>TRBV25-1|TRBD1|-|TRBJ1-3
CASSELSRGLGNTIYF
TGTGCCAGCAGTGAATTGTCCAGGGGGCTTGGAAACACCATATATTTT
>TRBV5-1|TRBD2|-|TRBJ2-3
CASSLVAGEADTQYF
TGCGCCAGCAGCTTGGTAGCGGGGGAGGCAGATACGCAGTATTTT
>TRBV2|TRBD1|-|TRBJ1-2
CASRPGQVNYGYTF
TGTGCCAGCAGACCCGGACAGGTTAACTATGGCTACACCTTC
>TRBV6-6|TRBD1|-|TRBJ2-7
CASSPGQTYEQYF
TGTGCCAGCAGCCCGGGACAGACCTACGAGCAGTACTTC
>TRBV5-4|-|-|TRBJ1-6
CASSLESPGRSPLHF
TGTGCCAGCAGCTTGGAGTCACCGGGAAGGTCACCCCTCCACTTT
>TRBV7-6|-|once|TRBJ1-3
CASSLELAGVGNTIYF
TGTGCCAGCAGCTTAGAGTTGGCGGGTGTAGGAAACACCATATATTTT
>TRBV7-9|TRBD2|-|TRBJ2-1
CASSLWASGEDEQFF
TGTGCCAGCAGCTTATGGGCTAGCGGGGAGGATGAGCAGTTCTTC
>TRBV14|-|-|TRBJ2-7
CASSQKGLPYEQYF
TGTGCCAGCAGCCAAAAGGGACTTCCCTACGAGCAGTACTTC
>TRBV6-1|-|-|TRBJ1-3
CASSGYRAPSKSTIYF
TGTGCCAGCAGTGGGTACAGGGCGCCATCGAAGAGCACCATATATTTT
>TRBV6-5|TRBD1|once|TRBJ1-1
CASSYGTGRPNTEAFF
TGTGCCAGCAGTTACGGGACAGGGCGACCGAACACTGAAGCTTTCTTT
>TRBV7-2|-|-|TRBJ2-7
CASSLKGGPSSAYEQYF
TGTGCCAGCAGCTTAAAGGGGGGGCCCTCTTCCGCTTACGAGCAGTACTTC
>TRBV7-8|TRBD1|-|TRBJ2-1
CASSSSARAGGNEQFF
TGTGCCAGCAGCTCCTCAGCGCGGGCAGGGGGCAATGAGCAGTTCTTC
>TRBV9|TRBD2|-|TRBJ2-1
CASSVDGGLAGNEQFF
TGTGCCAGCAGCGTAGATGGGGGACTAGCGGGCAATGAGCAGTTCTTC
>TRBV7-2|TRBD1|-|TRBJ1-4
CASSQQPGQGGEKLFF
TGTGCCAGCAGCCAACAACCGGGACAGGGAGGGGAAAAACTGTTTTTT